This TCR beta chain emerged from a study of shared clonotypes between healthy human individuals. Study-level information: A couple of women and a few men aged 18 to 49 served as donors. Each donor had three CD4 naive, three CD4 memory, two CD8 naive and one CD8 memory plate. Regarding the study as a whole: Only blood was sampled; tissue repertoires likely differ.

As regards this clone: As yet, its antigen is unknown.

Per germline, CDR1 MRHNA and CDR2 SNTAGT. The CDR3 length is 14 residues. V was trimmed by 0 bases and J by 2 bases, leaving 7 bases between them. The method was immunoSEQ multiplex PCR; TCRdb's version includes in-frame clones alone and lacks a portion of them. The sample shows 650,000 to 750,000 clones, around 72% of them seen only once. The source of this sequence is a woman under 40 in good health. Input material: memory CD4+ T cells sorted from blood. Subset: CD45RA-negative fraction. The rearrangement links TRBV6-4 to TRBJ1-2, with D unresolved. CDR3 sequence (DNA): TGTGCCAGCAGTGACTCCTCCACGAACTATGGCTACACCTTC. It translates to CASSDSSTNYGYTF.